A single sample gave rise to the 9 T cell receptor beta chains below, sequenced in a study of neurological immune-mediated disorders. TCRdb redid the calling of the 5' RACE reads with MiXCR, one entry per CDR3 protein. Of approximately 30,000 distinct CDR3 sequences listed, approximately 22% are singletons. Source material: CD4+ T cells from blood. Receptors were obtained from a man aged 50 to 60 with HTLV-1-associated myelopathy (HAM/TSP).

This clonotype was counted many times. The genes are TRBV7-7 and TRBJ2-5; D is perhaps TRBD1 (6 bases). The CDR3 consists of 16 residues. Germline V lookup: CDR1 SSHAT, CDR2 FNYEAQ (reference sequence). Trimming took 1 base from V and 5 from J, leaving 17 bases between them. The CDR3 DNA is TGTGCCAGCAGCTTAGGTAGGACAGTCCTAACGGAGACCCAGTACTTC. It is translated as CASSLGRTVLTETQYF.

This clonotype was detected many times. This sequence joins TRBV10-3 and TRBJ1-5; no reliable D call. The CDR3 is made up of 15 amino acids. In germline, CDR1 is ENHRY, CDR2 SYGVKD. V lost 2 bases and J lost 0, with 8 bases in between. This CDR3 is CAISEEGGSNQPQHF. DNA for the CDR3: TGTGCCATCAGTGAGGAGGGAGGTAGCAATCAGCCCCAGCATTTT.

The chain links TRBV7-2 to TRBJ2-7; D is unclear. The germline V gene encodes CDR1 SGHTA and CDR2 FQGNSA. The CDR3 sequence is 11 residues long. The germline V and J ends were trimmed by 5 bases and 6 bases, with 8 bases remaining between them. As DNA, the CDR3 is TGTGCCAGCAGCGGTGCCCTCGAGCAGTACTTC. This encodes CASSGALEQYF.

This clonotype is medium-sized within its sample. The chain couples TRBV5-1 to TRBJ1-2; D is possibly TRBD1 (5 bases). V was shortened by 2 bases and J by 1 base, with 9 bases between the two germline ends. Germline values: CDR1 SGHRS, CDR2 YFSETQ. The CDR3 has 14 residues. The DNA for the CDR3 is TGCGCCAGCAGCTTACAGGCTCTTAACTATGGCTACACCTTC. Encoded protein: CASSLQALNYGYTF.

This clonotype was seen ten or more times. The CDR3 is CASSPYPGEVRVEQYF. The CDR3 region has the DNA TGTGCCAGCTCACCATACCCAGGGGAAGTAAGGGTCGAGCAGTACTTC. The chain has TRBV18 and TRBJ2-7; the D gene is possibly TRBD1 (6 bases). Trimming shortened V by 2 bases and J by 6 bases, and 20 bases separated the two germline ends. Germline CDR1 is KGHSH and CDR2 is LQKENI. The CDR3 is 16 amino acids.

This clonotype has ten or more counts. V is TRBV29-1 and J is TRBJ2-3; 7 bases fit TRBD2. V shed 6 bases, J shed 0 bases, and the junction held 9 bases outside the gene matches. Germline V gene lookup returns CDR1 SQVTM and CDR2 ANQGSEA. CDR3 length equals 15 residues. The CDR3 nucleotides are TGCAGCGTGCCGATCGGGGGGAAAAGCACAGATACGCAGTATTTT. Translating it yields CSVPIGGKSTDTQYF.

The sample holds a few counts of this clonotype. The chain joins TRBV3-1 to TRBJ1-1; D gene ambiguous. V lost 6 bases and J lost 2, with 10 bases in between. The CDR3 covers 13 residues. CDR1 LGHDT and CDR2 YNNKEL come from the germline V gene (reference sequence). The CDR3, as DNA: TGTGCCAGCAGGGGAGGATTAAACACTGAAGCTTTCTTT. It specifies CASRGGLNTEAFF.

This clonotype was observed a handful of times. CDR3 sequence: CASSWDRRSYEQYF. The CDR3 bases are TGCGCCAGCAGCTGGGACAGGAGATCCTACGAGCAGTACTTC. The chain links TRBV5-1 to TRBJ2-7; 8 nucleotides agree with TRBD1. The junction had 3 bases not matched to a gene; V was cut back by 3 bases and J by 1 base. The CDR3 runs 14 residues. CDR1 is SGHRS, CDR2 YFSETQ, per germline.

The chain recombines TRBV10-3 with TRBJ2-4, with 12 bases identical to TRBD2. V lost 9 bases to trimming and J lost 0 bases; unmatched junction nucleotides: 3. This CDR3 is built from 15 residues. Per the germline V gene, CDR1 is ENHRY and CDR2 is SYGVKD. CDR3 region: CAMRLAGVAKNIQYF. The CDR3 bases are TGTGCCATGCGACTAGCGGGGGTAGCCAAAAACATTCAGTACTTC.